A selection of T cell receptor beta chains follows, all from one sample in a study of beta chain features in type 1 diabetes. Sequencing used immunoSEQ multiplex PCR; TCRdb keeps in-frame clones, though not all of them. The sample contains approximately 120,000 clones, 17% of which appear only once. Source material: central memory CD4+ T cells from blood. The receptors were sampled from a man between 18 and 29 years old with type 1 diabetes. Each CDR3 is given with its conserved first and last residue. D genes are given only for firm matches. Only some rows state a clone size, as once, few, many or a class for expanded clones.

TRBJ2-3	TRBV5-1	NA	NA	TGCGCCAGCAGTACCACAGGGGACTACACAGATACGCAGTATTTT	CASSTTGDYTDTQYF
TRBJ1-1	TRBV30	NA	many	TGTGCCTGGAGTGATCTCCGGGCAACGAACACTGAAGCTTTCTTT	CAWSDLRATNTEAFF
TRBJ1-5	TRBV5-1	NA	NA	TGCGCCAGCCGCGCAGGGGCAGGGGACAATCAGCCCCAGCATTTT	CASRAGAGDNQPQHF
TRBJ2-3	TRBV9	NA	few	TGTGCCAGCAGCGTAACTCAGGACGATATGCAGTATTTT	CASSVTQDDMQYF
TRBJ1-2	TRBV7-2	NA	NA	TGTGCCAGCAGCTCGGAAGTTAACTATGGCTACACCTTC	CASSSEVNYGYTF
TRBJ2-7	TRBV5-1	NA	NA	TGCGCCAGGGTGGACAGTACCTACGAGCAGTACTTC	CARVDSTYEQYF
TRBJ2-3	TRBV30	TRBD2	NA	TGTGCCTGGATCAGGCGGGGGGGCCAAGATACGCAGTATTTT	CAWIRRGGQDTQYF
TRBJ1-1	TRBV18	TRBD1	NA	TGTGCCAGCTCACCCTACAGGGGGGACGGCACTGAAGCTTTCTTT	CASSPYRGDGTEAFF
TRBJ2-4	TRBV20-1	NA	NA	TGCAGTGCCCAAGGAAACATTCAGTACTTC	CSAQGNIQYF
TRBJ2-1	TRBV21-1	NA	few	TGTGCCAGCAGCAAAGAGGGGGGGCCCTACAATGAGCAGTTCTTC	CASSKEGGPYNEQFF
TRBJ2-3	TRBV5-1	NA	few	TGCGCCAGCAGCTTGGACGAACCCACAGATACGCAGTATTTT	CASSLDEPTDTQYF
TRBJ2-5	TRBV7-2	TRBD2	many	TGTGCCAGCAGCCCCTGGGGGGGAGGAGAGACCCAGTACTTC	CASSPWGGGETQYF
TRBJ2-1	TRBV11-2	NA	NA	TGTGCCAGCAGCTTAATTGTGGGTGAGCAGTTCTTC	CASSLIVGEQFF
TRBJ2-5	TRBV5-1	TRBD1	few	TGCGCCAGCAGCTACACAGGGGAGGAGACCCAGTACTTC	CASSYTGEETQYF
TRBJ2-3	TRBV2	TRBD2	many	TGTGCCAGCAGTGTCACTAGCGGTTCTGGAGATACGCAGTATTTT	CASSVTSGSGDTQYF
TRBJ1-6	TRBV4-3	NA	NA	TGCGCCAGCAGCCGACAGGCTAGCTCCTATAATTCACCCCTCCACTTT	CASSRQASSYNSPLHF
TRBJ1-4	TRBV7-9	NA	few	TGTGCCAGCAGCTTAGATACAGGTGAAAAACTGTTTTTT	CASSLDTGEKLFF
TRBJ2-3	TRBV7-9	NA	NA	TGTGCCAGCAGCTCGTGGGGCAGGGAGTCAGATACGCAGTATTTT	CASSSWGRESDTQYF
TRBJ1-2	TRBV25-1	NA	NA	TGTGCCAGCAGCCGTAACTATGGCTACACCTTC	CASSRNYGYTF
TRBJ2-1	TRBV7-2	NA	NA	TGTGCCAGCAGCGTGCATGCCGGTGGGATCCTTAATGAGCAGTTCTTC	CASSVHAGGILNEQFF
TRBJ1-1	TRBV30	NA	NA	TGTGCCTGGAGTGTACGACAGAACACTGAAGCTTTCTTT	CAWSVRQNTEAFF
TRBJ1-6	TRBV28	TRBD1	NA	TGTGCCAGCAGTTTGCCGGGACAGGGGGTAGATTCACCCCTCCACTTT	CASSLPGQGVDSPLHF
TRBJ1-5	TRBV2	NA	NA	TGTGCCAGCAGCGAAATAGGGCAATACGGTCAGCCCCAGCATTTT	CASSEIGQYGQPQHF
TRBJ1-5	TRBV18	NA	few	TGTGCCAGCTCAGGGGGCGGGGGCAATCAGCCCCAGCATTTT	CASSGGGGNQPQHF
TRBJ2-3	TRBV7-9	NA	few	TGTGCCAGCAGCTTAAGACAGACGAGCACAGATACGCAGTATTTT	CASSLRQTSTDTQYF
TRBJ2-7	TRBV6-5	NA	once	TGTGCCAGCAGTCAACGACAGGCAGTCTCCTACGAGCAGTACTTC	CASSQRQAVSYEQYF
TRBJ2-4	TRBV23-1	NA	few	TGCGCCAGCAGTCAAAAGGGACAGCGGGCCCCTTCTCTAGCCAAAAACATTCAGTACTTC	CASSQKGQRAPSLAKNIQYF
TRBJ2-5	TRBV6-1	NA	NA	TGTGCCAGCAGTGAGGCTCTTTACCAAGAGACCCAGTACTTC	CASSEALYQETQYF
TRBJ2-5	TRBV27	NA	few	TGTGCCAGCACCCCTGGAGACGCCGAGGGTAGGGAGACCCAGTACTTC	CASTPGDAEGRETQYF
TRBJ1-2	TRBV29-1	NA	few	TGCAGCGTTGTCAGGCAGTCCGCCTATGGCTACACCTTC	CSVVRQSAYGYTF
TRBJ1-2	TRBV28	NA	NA	TGTGCCAGTTACAGGGACCCCGTCTATGGCTACACCTTC	CASYRDPVYGYTF
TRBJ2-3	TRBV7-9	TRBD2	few	TGTGCCAGCAGCTTGGGAAGCGGGAGGGCCGTAGATACGCAGTATTTT	CASSLGSGRAVDTQYF
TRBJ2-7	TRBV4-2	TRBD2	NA	TGTGCCAGCAGCCAAGATGCTAGCGGGGCCCGCTACGAGCAGTACTTC	CASSQDASGARYEQYF
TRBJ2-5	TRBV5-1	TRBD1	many	TGCGCCAGCAGCTACGGCACCGGGACAGACGAAGAGACCCAGTACTTC	CASSYGTGTDEETQYF
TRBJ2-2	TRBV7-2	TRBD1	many	TGTGCCAGCAGCGAACGGACAGGGACCGGGGAGCTGTTTTTT	CASSERTGTGELFF